The rows below give T cell receptor beta chains drawn from one sample of a study of regulatory T cells in long-lasting Graves disease. TCRdb independently ran MiXCR on the multiplex PCR reads; one entry per CDR3 protein. The sample lists 420,000 or so distinct CDR3 sequences; 16% were seen once. This same sample was also taken into another study, of T cells in Graves' hyperthyroidism and ophthalmopathy.

This specimen consisted of peripheral blood mononuclear cells (PBMCs), obtained at new diagnosis, from a patient treated with antithyroid drugs. All receptors derive from a woman younger than 30 with Graves disease. Both conserved end residues are part of each CDR3. The D gene is left open where the match is weak. The listing skips clone size in some rows; elsewhere it reads once, few, many or a size class.

>-|-|TRBJ1-2|TRBV28
TGTGCCAGCAGTGAACTCACTAACTATGGCTACACCTTC
CASSELTNYGYTF
>many|TRBD2|TRBJ2-7|TRBV7-8
TGTGCCAGCAGCCAGCCCCCTAGCGGGTCAAGTTACGAGCAGTACTTC
CASSQPPSGSSYEQYF
>-|-|TRBJ2-1|TRBV11-2
TGTGCCAGCAGCTTATTTCGGGGACCAGGGGACGGTTTGGTCTATGAGCAGTTCTTC
CASSLFRGPGDGLVYEQFF
>-|-|TRBJ2-5|TRBV30
TGTGCCTGGACTAAGGGGCAAGAGACCCAGTACTTC
CAWTKGQETQYF
>-|TRBD2|TRBJ2-1|TRBV19
TGTGCCAGTAGCTGGACTAGCGGGACGGATGAGCAGTTCTTC
CASSWTSGTDEQFF
>-|-|TRBJ1-1|TRBV28
TGTGCCAGCACTCCTTTGGGGAGAACTGAAGCTTTCTTT
CASTPLGRTEAFF
>few|-|TRBJ1-1|TRBV29-1
TGCAGCGGAGGGGAGAGCACTGAAGCTTTCTTT
CSGGESTEAFF
>-|-|TRBJ1-3|TRBV28
TGTGCCAGCAGTTTATTCTGGGGTTCTGGAAACACCATATATTTT
CASSLFWGSGNTIYF
>many|-|TRBJ1-1|TRBV2
TGTGCCAGCAGAGCCAACAGCGTGAACACTGAAGCTTTCTTT
CASRANSVNTEAFF
>many|-|TRBJ2-7|TRBV6-1
TGTGCCAGCAGTGGGGCAGGGGAGTCCTACGAGCAGTACTTC
CASSGAGESYEQYF
>many|TRBD1|TRBJ2-3|TRBV20-1
TGCAGTGCTAGAGGACAGGGGAGCCCAGATACGCAGTATTTT
CSARGQGSPDTQYF
>-|-|TRBJ2-3|TRBV9
TGTGCCAGCGGCGTAGGGTCCACATACACAGATACGCAGTATTTT
CASGVGSTYTDTQYF
>many|-|TRBJ2-3|TRBV18
TGTGCCAGCTCATCACGGGGGGATACGCAGTATTTT
CASSSRGDTQYF
>-|TRBD1|TRBJ2-4|TRBV11-2
TGTGCCAGCAGCTTAGATACAGGGGCGGTCAGTAGGATTCAGTACTTC
CASSLDTGAVSRIQYF
>-|-|TRBJ1-1|TRBV4-2
TGTGCCAACAAATTACAGGGGAACACTGAAGCTTTCTTT
CANKLQGNTEAFF
>few|-|TRBJ2-3|TRBV4-2
TGTGCCAGCAGCCAAGGGAGTAGCGTAAAGAGCACAGATACGCAGTATTTT
CASSQGSSVKSTDTQYF
>-|TRBD2|TRBJ2-1|TRBV28
TGTGCCAGCAGTTCACGCTGGACTAGCGGAGGGAATGAGCAGTTCTTC
CASSSRWTSGGNEQFF
>many|-|TRBJ1-2|TRBV12-3/TRBV12-4
TGTGCCAGCAGTTTGGGTGGATTCTATGGCTACACCTTC
CASSLGGFYGYTF
>few|TRBD2|TRBJ2-1|TRBV10-3
TGTGCCATCAGTGAGTCAGGAGCGGGGGGAAACAATGAGCAGTTCTTC
CAISESGAGGNNEQFF
>many|-|TRBJ2-3|TRBV24-1
TGTGCCACCAGTGATCCCGTGCCGGGTAGCACAGATACGCAGTATTTT
CATSDPVPGSTDTQYF
>many|-|TRBJ2-5|TRBV3-1
TGTGCCAGCAGCCGGGTTCTTGAAGAGACCCAGTACTTC
CASSRVLEETQYF
>many|TRBD2|TRBJ2-3|TRBV7-3
TGTGCCAGCAGCCCGATAGCGGGAGGAGAGGCAGATACGCAGTATTTT
CASSPIAGGEADTQYF
>many|TRBD2|TRBJ2-7|TRBV20-1
TGCAGTGCTACCTCGACTAGCGGGAGTAGCGAGCAGTACTTC
CSATSTSGSSEQYF
>-|-|TRBJ2-7|TRBV4-2
TGTGCCAGCAGCCAAGATATCCCCCAGGGGGGCGAGCAGTACTTC
CASSQDIPQGGEQYF
>many|-|TRBJ2-7|TRBV30
TGTGCCTGGAGTGTAGGGTACTCCTACGAGCAGTACTTC
CAWSVGYSYEQYF